Included here is one T cell receptor beta chain sequence, with context. Its antigen is unidentified. The table came from immunoSEQ multiplex PCR; TCRdb's copy has only in-frame clones and leaves some out. In the table there are roughly 64,000 clones, 90% to 97% of which are singletons. This entry comes from a study of brain T cells in children with intractable seizures. Study-wide findings and caveats: Pre-surgery blood may have been undersampled, hiding some clones.

The CDR3 loop spans 16 amino acids. Losses at the gene ends were 4 bases for V and 4 bases for J; bases not matched to a gene: 9. Germline values: CDR1 MDHEN, CDR2 SYDVKM. The source material was peripheral blood, sampled at surgery. This chain joins TRBV28 and TRBJ2-7; TRBD2 matches 11 bases. This TCR was sampled from a boy in the first two years of life with focal cortical dysplasia and intractable seizures. CDR3 sequence reads: CASSSFTSGSLYEQYF. In nucleotides, the CDR3 is TGTGCCAGCAGTTCATTTACTAGCGGGAGTTTGTACGAGCAGTACTTC.